In its sample, the clone carrying this T cell receptor (beta chain) was seen a few times. Germline CDR1 and CDR2: MDHEN and SYDVKM. V shed 3 bases and J shed 2 bases, with 7 bases lying between them. This CDR3 has 14 residues. This specimen comes from a study of T-cell reconstitution after alpha-beta-depleted transplantation in children. TCRbeta library preparation incorporated unique molecular identifiers. In TCRdb, the PCR reads were re-called with MiXCR into one record per CDR3 protein. The data hold about 340,000 distinct CDR3 sequences, with roughly 17% observed a single time. The sequenced sample was PBMCs, mostly from graft donor cells, obtained 360 days after TCRalphabeta/CD19-depleted stem cell transplant. The V call is TRBV28, the J call TRBJ1-4; no clear D gene. The sequence came from a male patient aged 2-9 years who had a stem cell transplant for acute lymphoblastic leukemia, so the T cells may come from the graft donor. The CDR3 DNA is TGTGCCAGCAGTTTTAGGCAGACTAATGAAAAACTGTTTTTT. Its translation: CASSFRQTNEKLFF.